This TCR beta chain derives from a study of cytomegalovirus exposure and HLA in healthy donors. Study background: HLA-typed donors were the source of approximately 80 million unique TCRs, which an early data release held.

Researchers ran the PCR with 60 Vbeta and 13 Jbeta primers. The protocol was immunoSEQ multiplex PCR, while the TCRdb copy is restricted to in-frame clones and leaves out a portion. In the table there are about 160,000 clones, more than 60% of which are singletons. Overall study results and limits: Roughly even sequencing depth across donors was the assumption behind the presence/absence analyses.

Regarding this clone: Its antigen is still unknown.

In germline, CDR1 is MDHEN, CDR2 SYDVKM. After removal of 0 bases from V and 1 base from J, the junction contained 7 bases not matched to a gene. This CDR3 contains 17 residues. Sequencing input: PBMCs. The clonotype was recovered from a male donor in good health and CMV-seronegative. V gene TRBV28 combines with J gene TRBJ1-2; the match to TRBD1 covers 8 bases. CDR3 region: CASSLWGTGPLNYGYTF. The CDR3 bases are TGTGCCAGCAGTTTATGGGGGACAGGCCCTCTTAACTATGGCTACACCTTC.